The next 21 T cell receptor beta chains were all read from a single sample in a study of shared clonotypes between healthy human individuals. Sequenced by immunoSEQ multiplex PCR; TCRdb stores in-frame clones only, minus some. The table has about 600,000 clones, roughly 97% seen once. Sample: naive CD4+ T cells sorted from blood. Subset noted: CD45RA+ positively selected. All receptors come from a woman in her thirties in good health.

CDR3 amino acids: CASSPLGPGDTEAFF. CDR3 DNA sequence: TGTGCCAGCTCACCGCTTGGCCCCGGAGACACTGAAGCTTTCTTT. The V call is TRBV18, the J call TRBJ1-1; D is unclear. The V end was cut by 3 bases, the J end by 3 bases, with 14 bases between. This CDR3 spans 15 amino acids. Per the germline V gene, CDR1 is KGHSH and CDR2 is LQKENI.

The chain couples TRBV18 to TRBJ2-7, with TRBD2 identical over 11 bases. The CDR3 has 15 residues. Unmatched junction bases numbered 2, after V lost 4 bases and J lost 0 bases. Germline CDR1 and CDR2: KGHSH and LQKENI. Here the CDR3 reads CASSRTSGSSYEQYF. The CDR3 nucleotides are TGTGCCAGCTCACGAACTAGCGGGAGCTCCTACGAGCAGTACTTC.

This chain uses TRBV28 with TRBJ1-5; tentatively, D is TRBD1 (5 bases). From germline, CDR1 is MDHEN and CDR2 SYDVKM. CDR3 length: 13 residues. With 2 bases removed from V and 5 bases from J, the gap between germline ends came to 7 bases. The CDR3 DNA is TGTGCCAGCAGTTTAGGGGGAGATCAGCCCCAGCATTTT. This gives the protein CASSLGGDQPQHF. Filled out from reference TRBV28 and TRBJ1-5, the complete variable domain reads DVKVTQSSRYLVKRTGEKVFLECVQDMDHENMFWYRQDPGLGLRLIYFSYDVKMKEKGDIPEGYSVSREKKERFSLILESASTNQTSMYLCASSLGGDQPQHFGDGTRLSIL.

The chain carries TRBV2 and TRBJ2-1; 8 nucleotides agree with TRBD1. Germline lookup yields CDR1 SNHLY and CDR2 FYNNEI. The J segment lost 6 bases and the V segment lost 6 bases, leaving 10 bases of the junction unmatched. There are 15 residues in the CDR3. CDR3 DNA sequence: TGTGCCAGCAGGGCAGGGACAGGACAACTCAATGAGCAGTTCTTC. Translating gives CASRAGTGQLNEQFF.

This chain connects TRBV23-1 to TRBJ2-1, with TRBD1 matching over 8 bases. TRBV23-1 is given ORF status, its function remaining uncertain. The CDR3 runs to 17 residues. The trim removed 3 bases at V and 5 bases at J, leaving 12 bases unmatched. CDR3 in amino acids: CASSHYRRDRLNNEQFF. Here the CDR3 DNA reads TGCGCCAGCAGTCATTATCGCCGGGACAGGCTTAACAATGAGCAGTTCTTC.

The chain joins TRBV11-3 to TRBJ2-1; D may match TRBD1 or TRBD2 (6 bases each). Germline V CDR1 and CDR2: SGHNT, YENEEA. This CDR3 is 14 amino acids long. V was pared by 4 bases and J by 8 bases, with 15 bases between. The CDR3 DNA sequence: TGTGCCAGCAGCTCCAGGGGACTGGGGGATGAGCAGTTCTTC. Translated, it gives CASSSRGLGDEQFF.

The rearrangement links TRBV4-1 to TRBJ2-1; 7 nucleotides align to TRBD2. After removal of 2 bases from V and 9 bases from J, the junction contained 7 bases not matched to a gene. Germline V gives CDR1 MGHRA, CDR2 YSYEKL. The CDR3 has 14 residues. The chain's CDR3 is CASSQLRELTEQFF. In DNA, the CDR3 is TGCGCCAGCAGCCAATTGCGGGAGTTAACTGAGCAGTTCTTC.

This chain links TRBV10-3 with TRBJ2-7, with 8 bases fitting TRBD2. Trimming took 10 bases from V and 5 from J; bases not matched to a gene: 13. The CDR3 extends over 14 amino acids. Germline V lookup: CDR1 ENHRY, CDR2 SYGVKD. The CDR3 reads CATDTGLDNNEQYF. CDR3 nucleotides: TGTGCCACCGACACGGGACTAGATAATAACGAGCAGTACTTC.

V gene TRBV27 combines with J gene TRBJ2-5, with D maybe TRBD2 (6 bases). The CDR3 extends over 14 amino acids. V was trimmed by 4 bases and J by 1 base, leaving 10 bases between them. Germline V CDR1 and CDR2: MNHEY, SMNVEV (reference sequence). The CDR3 DNA reads as TGTGCCAGCAGTTACGGGAGCCGCCAAGAGACCCAGTACTTC. It specifies CASSYGSRQETQYF.

The V call is TRBV6-6, the J call TRBJ2-5; weak D call: TRBD1 (6 bases). The V and J ends lost 0 bases and 9 bases respectively, with 11 bases between them. CDR1 MNHNY and CDR2 SVGAGI come from the germline V gene (reference sequence). The CDR3 length is 13 residues. The CDR3, as DNA: TGTGCCAGCAGTTACTCAGGGGGTGATCCCCAGTACTTC. It codes for CASSYSGGDPQYF.

V gene TRBV28 combines with J gene TRBJ2-7, with D perhaps matching TRBD1 or TRBD2 (6 bases each). CDR1 is MDHEN and CDR2 is SYDVKM in the germline V gene. Trimming left V 3 bases short and J 3 bases short, with 15 bases between. The CDR3 has 15 amino acids. CDR3 in amino acids: CASSLGGRTGYEQYF. CDR3 DNA sequence: TGTGCCAGCAGTTTGGGGGGCAGGACGGGCTACGAGCAGTACTTC.

The chain combines TRBV4-1 with TRBJ2-7; 7 bases match TRBD2. V shed 5 bases and J 5 bases; nucleotides not matched to a gene: 18. The germline CDR1 and CDR2 sequences are MGHRA and YSYEKL. This CDR3 is built from 17 residues. The DNA of the CDR3 is TGCGCCAGCAGCGGAGGGCAGCAAAGCGGGATAGACCACGAGCAGTACTTC. Translating it yields CASSGGQQSGIDHEQYF.

J is TRBJ2-1 and V is TRBV11-2, with D tentatively TRBD2 (5 bases). The CDR3 is made up of 14 amino acids. V shed 0 bases and J shed 7 bases, with 10 bases lying between them. Germline-derived CDR1 and CDR2 are SGHAT and FQNNGV. CDR3: CASSLERRWNEQFF. In nucleotides, the CDR3 is TGTGCCAGCAGCTTAGAGAGGAGGTGGAATGAGCAGTTCTTC.

The CDR3 sequence is CASSPGREGYNEQFF. As DNA, the CDR3 is TGTGCCAGCAGCCCAGGTCGAGAGGGCTACAATGAGCAGTTCTTC. The chain employs TRBV25-1 and TRBJ2-1; D perhaps matches TRBD2 (5 bases). This CDR3 has 15 amino acids. CDR1 is MGHDK and CDR2 is SYGVNS in the germline V gene. V lost 6 bases, J lost 3 bases, and 15 bases lay in between.

In its sample, this clone was seen once. The J gene is TRBJ1-2, the V gene TRBV7-9; 9 nucleotides match TRBD1. Germline V CDR1 and CDR2: SEHNR, FQNEAQ (reference sequence). V shed 4 bases, J shed 5 bases, and the junction held 5 bases outside the gene matches. The CDR3 is 14 amino acids. The CDR3 is CASSSTGGAYGYTF. The CDR3 nucleotides are TGTGCCAGCAGCTCTACAGGGGGCGCGTATGGCTACACCTTC.

This clone came up once. V usage is TRBV30 and J usage is TRBJ1-5, with a tentative D call TRBD1 (5 bases). The CDR3 runs 14 residues. Trimming took 0 bases from V and 7 from J, leaving 13 bases between them. Germline CDR1 is GTSNPN and CDR2 is SVGIG (reference sequence). This chain's CDR3 is CAWSVGTPNQPQHF. In DNA form, the CDR3 reads TGTGCCTGGAGTGTAGGGACCCCCAACCAGCCCCAGCATTTT.

The gene calls are TRBV19 and TRBJ2-7; D gene unclear. Germline V gives CDR1 LNHDA, CDR2 SQIVND (reference sequence). V lost 1 base and J 3 bases, leaving 10 bases between the germline ends. The CDR3 is 14 residues long. CDR3 DNA: TGTGCCAGTAGTATAGGGGAAAATTTCTACGAGCAGTACTTC. It translates to CASSIGENFYEQYF.

The chain carries TRBV18 and TRBJ2-1; 7 bases are shared with TRBD2. Germline values: CDR1 KGHSH, CDR2 LQKENI. The CDR3 loop spans 16 amino acids. Trimming cost V 3 bases and J 7 bases; bases outside gene matches: 12. CDR3 protein: CASSPGETSLSNEQFF. CDR3 nucleotides: TGTGCCAGCTCACCTGGCGAGACTAGCCTCTCAAATGAGCAGTTCTTC. Looking up the rest from reference TRBV18 and TRBJ2-1 gives the full variable domain: NAGVMQNPRHLVRRRGQEARLRCSPMKGHSHVYWYRQLPEEGLKFMVYLQKENIIDESGMPKERFSAEFPKEGPSILRIQQVVRGDSAAYFCASSPGETSLSNEQFFGPGTRLTVL.

This clone was counted a single time. J is TRBJ1-1 and V is TRBV28; D unresolved. This CDR3 has 14 amino acids. Looked up from germline, CDR1 is MDHEN and CDR2 is SYDVKM. V was pared by 7 bases and J by 0 bases, with 12 bases between. The CDR3 region is CASNLHRLNTEAFF. CDR3 sequence (DNA): TGTGCCAGCAACTTACATAGGCTGAACACTGAAGCTTTCTTT. The whole variable domain, filled in from reference TRBV28 and TRBJ1-1, reads DVKVTQSSRYLVKRTGEKVFLECVQDMDHENMFWYRQDPGLGLRLIYFSYDVKMKEKGDIPEGYSVSREKKERFSLILESASTNQTSMYLCASNLHRLNTEAFFGQGTRLTVV.

This chain joins TRBV2 and TRBJ2-7; weak D call: TRBD1 (6 bases). The CDR3 covers 11 residues. Trimming removed 8 bases at V and 6 bases at J, with 11 bases between. CDR1 SNHLY and CDR2 FYNNEI come from the germline V gene. CDR3 protein: CASGTQSEQYF. CDR3 DNA sequence: TGTGCCAGCGGGACACAGAGCGAGCAGTACTTC.

The rearrangement links TRBV5-1 to TRBJ2-1; 12 bases fit TRBD2. The germline V gene encodes CDR1 SGHRS and CDR2 YFSETQ. The V gene end was trimmed by 7 bases and the J gene end by 6 bases; junction bases not matched to a gene: 5. The CDR3 loop spans 14 amino acids. The CDR3 sequence: CASCWTSGTNEQFF. The CDR3 nucleotides read TGCGCCAGCTGTTGGACTAGCGGGACCAATGAGCAGTTCTTC.